The source of this T cell receptor (beta chain) is a study of CD8+ T cells in alopecia areata. About the research overall: Among treated patients, severity was scored by affected scalp area percentage. General study points: A large proportion of expanded lesional clones were detected persisting in scalp and blood during tofacitinib. Higher clonality and more expanded CD8+ clones appeared in lesional than normal scalp.

CDR3 length equals 14 residues. Germline V gene data show CDR1 as SQVTM and CDR2 as ANQGSEA. Trimming left V 6 bases short and J 2 bases short, with 17 bases between. Comment on this clone: The antigen remains unidentified.

This sample's treatment: oral pan-JAK inhibitor, 5-10 mg twice daily. It was from alopecia areata patients that lesional scalp punch biopsies and peripheral blood were collected. Extracted from the samples, RNA was reverse transcribed into cDNA to serve as the sequencing template. Profiling relied on immunoSEQ multiplex PCR, and the TCRdb table lists in-frame clones only, not all of them. The profile shows 150,000 to 250,000 clones, roughly three fifths of them singletons. The sample in question was CD4+ T cells sorted from blood, obtained at week 4, from a patient treated with tofacitinib. This sequence joins TRBV29-1 and TRBJ2-7; D gene unclear. This clonotype was sampled from a human donor with alopecia areata. The CDR3 is CSVGTALRPYEQYF. The CDR3 nucleotides read TGCAGCGTCGGCACAGCTCTAAGACCCTACGAGCAGTACTTC.